Reported below is one TCR beta chain. Its antigen remains undetermined. Within one base of it there is no much larger clone, and no base qualities were kept. This entry comes from a study of post-analysis software for immune sequencing data (dated by TCRdb to the mid-2010s). Regarding the study in general: Disease courses on record covered relapsing-remitting, secondary progressive and progressive-relapsing multiple sclerosis, though some patients had no subtype annotation. Patient repertoires were compared against some twelve previously published healthy control repertoires from donors aged 6 to 25 years. A subset of samples was prepared in parallel using single-end sample barcoding, then pooled and co-amplified after Illumina adapter ligation.

For CDR1 and CDR2, the germline V gene lists SGHTA and FQGNSA. There are 16 amino acids in the CDR3, from cysteine to phenylalanine inclusive. Only CDR3 DNA is held: 48 bases, read in frame from base 1. V ends up 0 bases short and J 5 bases short, with an unmatched junction base count of 4. Beyond this particular receptor, the publication reports: Compared with controls, multiple sclerosis patients had significantly lower normalized Chao1 diversity, a finding suggesting substantial peripheral T-cell clonal expansion. The multiple sclerosis patient group was slightly younger than the control group. Direct clustering with F measure showed strong co-clustering of samples prepared in the same batch, prompting a batch-effect correction. Four to six TRBV segments, including TRBV5-6, TRBV5-1 and TRBV20-1, were significantly more frequent in patients than controls.

To demonstrate the VDJtools post-analysis software, TCR beta repertoires were profiled from the peripheral blood of more than 10 young patients with multiple sclerosis. The multiple sclerosis patients were children and adolescents ranging in age from roughly 6 to 15 years. The library was built by means of PCR. Reads for this sample came from an Illumina HiSeq 2500. To reduce PCR and sequencing biases, unique molecular identifiers were incorporated into the TCR beta cDNA libraries. Per 1 to 10 million input T cells, approximately 500,000 cDNA molecules were obtained, such that each molecule approximated one T cell. The patient libraries were prepared and sequenced using the same protocol as the earlier healthy control dataset. Within a given batch, samples were prepared together, multiplexed and sequenced on the same HiSeq lane. In the authors' own workflow: Raw barcoded reads were processed with MIGEC, and single-read molecular identifier groups were discarded before consensus assembly and CDR3 extraction. Clonotype tables were post-analysed with VDJtools, and diversity was normalized by down-sampling all datasets to the smallest sample size. In repertoire overlap clustering, CDR3 amino acid sequences, but not nucleotide sequences, were matched to correct batch-related cross-sample contamination. The raw public data were reprocessed by TCRdb itself: fastp quality trimming at Q25, MiXCR clonotype calling, in-frame beta chains only. CDR3 protein sequences are deduplicated, and each keeps its most common genes and DNA. These V and J calls originate from TCRdb's pipeline instead of the authors' own analysis. Counted in this sample were fewer than 850,000 distinct CDR3 sequences; 30% of them appeared once. Jointly, the top ten make up roughly 0.53% of the sample.

Sequencing was performed on blood. The receptor's source is a girl aged 5 to 17 with multiple sclerosis. This receptor chain uses TRBV7-2 and TRBJ2-7, and TRBD2 matches 13 of the central bases. At the DNA level, the sequence is TGTGCCAGCAGCTTAGCCCGACTAGCGGGAGGCCACGAGCAGTACTTC. Translated, it gives CASSLARLAGGHEQYF.